This T cell receptor beta chain stems from a study of T cell changes during pregnancy in multiple sclerosis. Repertoires were generated with immunoSEQ multiplex PCR, while TCRdb's copy carries only in-frame clones and drops some. The sample lists about 76,000 clones; roughly 92% were seen once. Germline lookup yields CDR1 SGHRS and CDR2 YFSETQ. J lost 5 bases, V lost 0 bases, and 4 bases had no gene match. CDR3 length: 15 amino acids. This chain joins TRBV5-1 and TRBJ2-5, with 10 bases that match TRBD1. The receptor was isolated from a female donor in good health, enrolled as a control in a pregnancy study. The sequenced sample was peripheral blood, obtained after pregnancy. The CDR3 sequence is CASSLVGTGDETQYF. CDR3 nucleotides: TGCGCCAGCAGCTTGGTTGGGACAGGGGACGAGACCCAGTACTTC.